Sequencing of this TCR beta chain was carried out in a study of blood T cells in healthy people across ages. Together with a sample-barcoded 5' primer, a J-beta primer mix was included in a second PCR lasting about 7 to 11 cycles. TCRdb ran MiXCR on the 5' RACE reads and lists one entry per CDR3 protein. This table holds about 730,000 distinct CDR3 sequences, roughly two fifths found once. The CDR3 has 15 residues. CDR1 is SGHVS, CDR2 FQNEAQ, per germline. Trimming left V 4 bases short and J 4 bases short, with 15 bases between. Peripheral blood from each donor was collected in a volume of 8 to 10 milliliters. This clonotype was seen ten or more times.

Material for sequencing was blood. The sequence was collected from a woman aged 60 to 75 in good health. The chain joins TRBV7-8 to TRBJ2-3, with D possibly TRBD2 on 6 matching bases. CDR3 loop: CASSSPREWSDTQYF. In nucleotides, the CDR3 is TGTGCCAGCAGCTCGCCACGGGAGTGGTCAGATACGCAGTATTTT.